This T cell receptor beta chain was identified during a study of Ad26.COV2.S vaccination and SARS-CoV-2 variants listed by TCRdb under 2021. At the level of the whole study: Vaccine-arm donors came from COV1001, a multicentre, randomized, double-blind, placebo-controlled phase I-IIa trial of Ad26.COV2.S in healthy adults. TCRbeta repertoire sequencing was used to assess the specificity and breadth of SARS-CoV-2-reactive T cell receptors after Ad26.COV2.S vaccination. Trial participants were randomized into five groups of five, in which low-dose or high-dose Ad26.COV2.S was given once or twice, or placebo was given on both occasions. Blinding of investigators to trial group allocation was maintained during experiments and outcome assessment. The TCR-sequenced set comprised about 32 samples: roughly 19 Ad26.COV2.S vaccine recipients, 5 placebo recipients and 8 SARS-CoV-2 convalescent individuals. Ad26.COV2.S was administered intramuscularly at a dose of 5x10^10 or 1x10^11 viral particles, either as one shot or as two shots given 56 days apart.

As for this clone: Its antigen has not been determined. No per-base quality is available; no much larger clone lies one base away.

The CDR3 runs 16 amino acids, cysteine and phenylalanine included. Only the CDR3 region is kept as DNA, spanning 48 bases read in frame from base 1. From a lookup of the germline V gene (reference sequence), CDR1 and CDR2 are LGHDT and YNNKEL. V sheds 4 bases and J sheds 1 base, leaving 16 bases between their ends. The immunoSEQ Assay was the method used to sequence TCRbeta CDR3 regions. After extraction, genomic DNA underwent amplification by bias-controlled multiplex PCR, followed by high-throughput sequencing. Processing in the source paper ran as follows. Collapsing and filtering of sequences were performed to quantify the absolute abundance of each unique TCRbeta CDR3 region. T cell fraction was estimated by normalization of TCRbeta template counts to usable DNA, with usable DNA being measured through amplification of reference genes present in all nucleated cells. Repertoire TCRs were annotated as SARS-CoV-2-specific by exact matching of V gene, CDR3 amino acid sequence and J gene to a known reactive TCR set. MIRA supplied the reference SARS-CoV-2 TCR set, which was filtered for enrichment in COVID-19-positive ImmuneCODE repertoires so that public or cross-reactive TCRs were removed. Using the MIRA antigens, annotated TCRs were further analysed by specific ORF or by position within an ORF. Breadth was defined as the number of annotated unique rearrangements divided by the total number of unique productive rearrangements, and depth was defined as the summed frequency of the annotated unique rearrangements. Group comparisons of TCR breadth used two-sided Wilcoxon rank-sum tests. Here the immuneACCESS table is served through TCRdb, limited to in-frame sequences with V and J called. Missing clones are a known gap in these copies; in checked studies unresolved V genes cover under half, and the rest lacks a known reason. The V and J calls and clone size were taken over from that table, and D and trimming were inferred from the DNA. Here the sample has 300,000 to 400,000 clones; around 84% occur a single time. 1.9% of the sample lies in the top ten.

The treatment or condition label, as the study defines it: 19 received Ad26.COV2.S at low or high dose, single or two shots; several received placebo; per-sample allocation not given. Repertoires of vaccine and placebo recipients were sequenced from samples collected on day 63 after the first injection. Between 29 July and 7 August 2020, Cohort 1b enrolled some 25 adults aged 18-55 years at one site in Boston, USA. Ad26.COV2.S was a replication-incompetent adenovirus type 26 vector that expressed a prefusion-stabilized SARS-CoV-2 spike protein derived from the original Wuhan strain. Overall results and qualifications from the work: The authors noted that total T cell responses may have been underestimated by the TCR breadth and depth analyses. Spike-specific TCR breadth was higher in Ad26.COV2.S recipients than in placebo recipients (P = 0.0014). Substantial breadth of spike-specific CD8+ and CD4+ T cell responses was reported after vaccination. Comparing responses between vaccine doses or regimens was not something the study was powered to do. Comparable non-spike TCR breadth was observed between vaccine and placebo recipients, consistent with only spike being contained in the vaccine.

Material: peripheral blood, obtained in a trial of Ad26.COV2.S vaccine versus placebo. The sequence joins TRBV3-1 (or the pseudogene TRBV3-2) to TRBJ1-1; TRBD1 is perhaps the D gene, given 5 matching bases. The receptor's source is a person between 18 and 59 years old who received the Ad26.COV2.S COVID-19 vaccine or a placebo. The CDR3 loop reads CASSREPRVGNTEAFF. The nucleotide sequence is given as TGTGCCAGCAGCCGGGAACCCAGGGTCGGGAACACTGAAGCTTTCTTT.